This TCR beta chain was observed in a study of technical replicates of blood from a handful of donors. The CDR3 has 14 residues. Germline trimming cut 4 bases from V and 2 bases from J; bases unmatched to any gene: 6. CDR1 is SGHRS and CDR2 is YFSETQ in the germline V gene. TCRdb's table, derived via immunoSEQ multiplex PCR, lists solely in-frame clones and lacks some. The profile covers tens of thousands of clones, with under 96% appearing a single time and around 0.38% taken by the ten largest. This receptor was obtained from a human donor in good health. The material sequenced was T cells isolated from PBMCs. The chain employs TRBV5-1 and TRBJ2-7; 7 positions match TRBD2. CDR3 sequence reads: CASSAGDSTYEQYF. Written as DNA, the CDR3 is TGCGCCAGCAGCGCGGGGGACTCCACCTACGAGCAGTACTTC.